Listed here are 6 T cell receptor beta chains from one sample, sequenced in a study of T cell repertoires in cytomegalovirus infection (dated by TCRdb to about 2019). The sequencing machine was an Illumina HiSeq 1500. TCRdb applied fastp at Q25 and MiXCR to the public reads, then kept only in-frame beta chains. CDR3 protein duplicates are merged, each entry listing the most common genes and DNA. The sample contains fewer than 550,000 distinct CDR3 sequences, approximately 33% of them found a single time. Approximately 14% of the sample lies in the top ten. Source material: PBMCs. The receptors originated from a human donor in good health (CMV status not recorded). Some clones in this sample may be carry-over from other donors' samples.

This clonotype was found a few times. The rearrangement joins TRBV7-9 to TRBJ1-1; 9 nucleotides align to TRBD1. Germline values: CDR1 SEHNR, CDR2 FQNEAQ (reference sequence). The CDR3 runs 15 residues. V shed 3 bases, J shed 5 bases, and the junction held 7 bases outside the gene matches. This CDR3 is CASSFLTGGTTEAFF. In DNA form, the CDR3 reads TGTGCCAGCAGCTTTCTTACAGGGGGCACGACTGAAGCTTTCTTT.

This clonotype came up many times. The chain joins TRBV7-9 to TRBJ2-2; maybe TRBD2 (6 bases). The V gene's germline CDR1 is SEHNR and CDR2 FQNEAQ (reference sequence). Trimming stripped 4 bases from V and 8 bases from J, with 17 bases between. The CDR3 is 15 residues long. CDR3 in DNA: TGTGCCAGCAGCTCCGGGACGGGAGCCCCTGGGGAGCTGTTTTTT. As protein: CASSSGTGAPGELFF.

Worth noting for this clonotype: A read error may produce the germline difference seen at one junction end. The chain couples TRBV7-7 to TRBJ1-3; D uncertain. The CDR3 contains 19 residues. Germline V gene data show CDR1 as SSHAT and CDR2 as FNYEAQ (reference sequence). This CDR3 reads CASSPLAPLDVGRGNTIYF. In DNA form, the CDR3 reads TGTGCTAGCAGCCCCCTTGCCCCCCTGGACGTAGGTCGGGGAAACACCATATATTTT.

The sample holds many counts of this clonotype. This chain joins TRBV7-9 and TRBJ2-5, with D possibly being TRBD1 (6 bases). Trimming removed 2 bases from V and 1 base from J, with 14 bases in between. The germline V gene encodes CDR1 SEHNR and CDR2 FQNEAQ (reference sequence). This CDR3 comprises 16 residues. CDR3 sequence reads: CASSLTTGLTQETQYF. The CDR3 coding sequence is TGTGCCAGCAGCTTAACAACAGGGCTGACCCAAGAGACCCAGTACTTC.

The sample holds a few counts of this clonotype. Written as DNA, the CDR3 is TGCAGTGCTAGAGATCCCAGGGCTGGGAACACTGAAGCTTTCTTT. Amino acid sequence: CSARDPRAGNTEAFF. V usage is TRBV20-1 and J usage is TRBJ1-1, with a tentative D call TRBD1 (5 bases). V was cut by 0 bases and J by 1 base, with 12 bases left in between. This CDR3 spans 15 amino acids. Looked up from germline, CDR1 is DFQATT and CDR2 is SNEGSKA (reference sequence).

This clonotype was counted ten times or more. The chain is built from TRBV12-3 or TRBV12-4 and TRBJ2-5, with D perhaps being TRBD1 or TRBD2 (5 bases each). The CDR3 is 12 residues long. The germline V and J ends were trimmed by 5 bases and 5 bases, with 9 bases remaining between them. In DNA form, the CDR3 reads TGTGCCAGCAGTCTGTGGGGGGAGACCCAGTACTTC. Its translation is CASSLWGETQYF.